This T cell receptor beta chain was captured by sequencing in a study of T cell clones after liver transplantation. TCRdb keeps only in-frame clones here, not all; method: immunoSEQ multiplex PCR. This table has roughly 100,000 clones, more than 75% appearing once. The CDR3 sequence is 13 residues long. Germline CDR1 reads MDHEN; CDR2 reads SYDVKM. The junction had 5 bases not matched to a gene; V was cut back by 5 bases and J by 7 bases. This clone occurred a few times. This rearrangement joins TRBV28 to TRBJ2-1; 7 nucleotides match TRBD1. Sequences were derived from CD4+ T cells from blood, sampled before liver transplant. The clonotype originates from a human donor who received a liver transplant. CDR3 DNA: TGTGCCAGCAGTACACTACAGGGGAATGAGCAGTTCTTC. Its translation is CASSTLQGNEQFF.